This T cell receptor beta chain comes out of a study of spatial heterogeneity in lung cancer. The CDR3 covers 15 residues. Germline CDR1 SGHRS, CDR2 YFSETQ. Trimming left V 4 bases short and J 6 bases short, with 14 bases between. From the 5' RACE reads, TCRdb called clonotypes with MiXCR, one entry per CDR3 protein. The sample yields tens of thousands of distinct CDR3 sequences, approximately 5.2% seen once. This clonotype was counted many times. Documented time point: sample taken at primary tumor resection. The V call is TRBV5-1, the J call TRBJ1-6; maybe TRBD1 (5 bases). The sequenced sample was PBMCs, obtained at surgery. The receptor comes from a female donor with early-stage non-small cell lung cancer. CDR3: CASSPDGTINSPLHF. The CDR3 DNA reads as TGCGCCAGCAGCCCCGACGGGACTATTAATTCACCCCTCCACTTT.